What follows describes a single T cell receptor beta chain. These data originate in a study of T cell responses to AZD1222 COVID-19 vaccine. The repertoire was sequenced with immunoSEQ multiplex PCR; TCRdb's copy has only in-frame clones and lacks some. The table has some 100,000 clones, around nine tenths seen once. This CDR3 spans 19 amino acids. The sequencing used peripheral blood, collected on day 0 of AZD1222 vaccination. The TCR originated in an adult in good health. The J gene is TRBJ2-1, the V gene TRBV21-1; TRBD2, the table's D call, was not compared with the DNA. TRBV21-1 is listed as a pseudogene. The CDR3 loop reads CASSKSRGGKASSYNEQFF. The DNA for the CDR3 is TGTGCCAGCAGCAAATCCCGGGGGGGGAAGGCTAGCTCCTACAATGAGCAGTTCTTC.